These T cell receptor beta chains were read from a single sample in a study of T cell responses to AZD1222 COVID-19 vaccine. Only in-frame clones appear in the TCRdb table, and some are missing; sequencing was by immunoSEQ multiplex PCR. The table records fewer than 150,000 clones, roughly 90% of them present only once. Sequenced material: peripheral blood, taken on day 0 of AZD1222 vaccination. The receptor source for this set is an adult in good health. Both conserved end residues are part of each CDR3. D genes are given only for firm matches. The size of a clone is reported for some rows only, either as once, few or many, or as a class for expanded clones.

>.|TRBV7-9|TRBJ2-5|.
CASRPGPGFGGMRETQYF
TGTGCCAGCAGGCCAGGGCCAGGGTTTGGGGGTATGCGAGAGACCCAGTACTTC
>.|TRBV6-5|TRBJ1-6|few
CASPYGVRSPLHF
TGTGCCAGCCCTTACGGGGTAAGGTCACCCCTCCACTTT
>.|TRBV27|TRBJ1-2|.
CASSRTGLANYGYTF
TGTGCCAGCAGTCGAACAGGGTTGGCGAACTATGGCTACACCTTC
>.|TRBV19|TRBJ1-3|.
CASSRVFTSGNTIYF
TGTGCCAGTAGTCGTGTATTTACCTCTGGAAACACCATATATTTT
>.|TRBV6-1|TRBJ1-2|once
CASSESGERYGYTF
TGTGCCAGCAGTGAATCGGGGGAACGGTATGGCTACACCTTC
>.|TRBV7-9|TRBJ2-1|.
CASSFKHNEQFF
TGTGCCAGCAGCTTTAAACACAATGAGCAGTTCTTC
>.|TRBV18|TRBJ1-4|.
CASSWTTQGIGEKLFF
TGTGCCAGCTCATGGACGACACAGGGAATAGGAGAAAAACTGTTTTTT
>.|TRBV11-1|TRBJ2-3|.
CASSFRSSPDTQYF
TGTGCCAGCAGCTTCCGATCGAGCCCAGATACGCAGTATTTT
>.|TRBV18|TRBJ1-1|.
CASSPAGVGTEAFF
TGTGCCAGCTCACCAGCAGGGGTGGGCACTGAAGCTTTCTTT
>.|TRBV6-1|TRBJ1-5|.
CASSEEGGSNQPQHF
TGTGCCAGCAGTGAGGAGGGGGGTAGCAATCAGCCCCAGCATTTT
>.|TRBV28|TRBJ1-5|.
CASSWSGGVGNQPQHF
TGTGCCAGCAGTTGGTCGGGGGGTGTGGGCAATCAGCCCCAGCATTTT
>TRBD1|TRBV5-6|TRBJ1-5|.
CASSARTGGNQPQHF
TGTGCCAGCAGCGCTAGGACAGGGGGCAATCAGCCCCAGCATTTT
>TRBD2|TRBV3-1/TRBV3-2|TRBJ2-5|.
CASRTGGGRQETQYF
TGTGCCAGCCGCACCGGGGGGGGACGACAAGAGACCCAGTACTTC
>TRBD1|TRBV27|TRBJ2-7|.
CASSSSGQGFYEQYF
TGTGCCAGCAGTTCCTCGGGACAGGGTTTCTACGAGCAGTACTTC
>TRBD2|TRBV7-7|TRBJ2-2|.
CASSPSAAGVTGELFF
TGTGCCAGCAGTCCCTCGGCAGCGGGAGTCACCGGGGAGCTGTTTTTT
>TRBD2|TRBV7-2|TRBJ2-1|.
CASSVSGGSYEQFF
TGTGCCAGCAGCGTTAGCGGGGGCTCCTATGAGCAGTTCTTC
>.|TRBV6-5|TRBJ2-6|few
CASSSLTGSGANVLTF
TGTGCCAGCAGTTCCCTAACAGGCTCTGGGGCCAACGTCCTGACTTTC
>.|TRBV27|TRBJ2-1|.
CASSQGPYNEQFF
TGTGCCAGCAGTCAGGGACCCTACAATGAGCAGTTCTTC
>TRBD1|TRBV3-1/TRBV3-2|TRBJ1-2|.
CASSRETGGDGYTF
TGTGCCAGCAGCCGGGAGACAGGGGGCGACGGCTACACCTTC
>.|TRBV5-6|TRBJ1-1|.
CASSLAGQLYTEAFF
TGTGCCAGCAGCTTGGCTGGACAGCTTTACACTGAAGCTTTCTTT
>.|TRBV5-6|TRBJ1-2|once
CASNNQAINYGYTF
TGTGCCAGTAACAATCAGGCGATAAACTATGGCTACACCTTC
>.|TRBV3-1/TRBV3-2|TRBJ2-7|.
CASSQASATREQYF
TGTGCCAGCAGCCAAGCTAGTGCGACGCGCGAGCAGTACTTC
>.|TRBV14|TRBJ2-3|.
CASSQYNTDTQYF
TGTGCCAGCAGCCAATATAACACAGATACGCAGTATTTT
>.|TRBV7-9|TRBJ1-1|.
CASSYRDPLGAEAFF
TGTGCCAGCAGCTACCGGGACCCCCTTGGGGCTGAAGCTTTCTTT
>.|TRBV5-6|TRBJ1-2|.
CASSLGMLDPDGYTF
TGTGCCAGCAGCTTGGGAATGTTGGATCCGGATGGCTACACCTTC
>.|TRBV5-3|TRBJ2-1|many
CARSLVNEQFF
TGTGCCAGAAGCTTGGTCAATGAGCAGTTCTTC
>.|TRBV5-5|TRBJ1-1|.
CASSFGQDEAFF
TGTGCCAGCAGCTTTGGGCAGGATGAAGCTTTCTTT
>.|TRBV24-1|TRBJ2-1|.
CATSERLEQFF
TGTGCCACCAGTGAGCGACTAGAGCAGTTCTTC
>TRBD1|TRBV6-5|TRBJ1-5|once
CASSTGTGYNQPQHF
TGTGCCAGCAGTACTGGGACAGGATACAATCAGCCCCAGCATTTT
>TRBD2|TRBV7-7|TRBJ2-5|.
CASSLGGGRAGETQYF
TGTGCCAGCAGCTTAGGCGGCGGGAGGGCCGGGGAGACCCAGTACTTC
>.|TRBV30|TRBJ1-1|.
CAWTPPGSRGTEAFF
TGTGCCTGGACCCCTCCGGGATCCAGGGGCACTGAAGCTTTCTTT
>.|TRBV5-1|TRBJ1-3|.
CASSPLDPGNTIYF
TGCGCCAGCAGCCCACTGGACCCTGGAAACACCATATATTTT
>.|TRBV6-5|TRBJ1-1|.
CASSYRRGTEAFF
TGTGCCAGCAGTTACCGTAGGGGGACTGAAGCTTTCTTT
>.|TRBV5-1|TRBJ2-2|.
CASSITGGVTGELFF
TGCGCCAGCAGCATTACAGGGGGGGTAACCGGGGAGCTGTTTTTT
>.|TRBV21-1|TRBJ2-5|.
CASSRAAAGQETQYF
TGTGCCAGCAGCAGAGCGGCAGCGGGCCAAGAGACCCAGTACTTC
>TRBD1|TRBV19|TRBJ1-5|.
CASSISTGRINQPQHF
TGTGCCAGTAGTATATCGACAGGGAGGATTAATCAGCCCCAGCATTTT
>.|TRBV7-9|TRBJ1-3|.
CASSLVESDTIYF
TGTGCCAGCAGCTTAGTTGAGTCAGACACCATATATTTT